This TCR beta chain was obtained from a study of blood T cells in healthy people across ages (dated by TCRdb to about 2015). Some background on the complete study: In model experiments, template switching captured roughly one uniquely barcoded TCR beta cDNA molecule for every two T cells. Age-related changes in TCR beta repertoire diversity were measured in the study by deep sequencing normalized with unique cDNA molecular identifiers. Donors were grouped into four age groups: young (average roughly 16 years), middle-aged (about 40), aged (about 60) and long-lived (over 80). To avoid experimental bias, donors of different ages were spread randomly across the sequencing lanes. Two additional independent replicas of 1 million unique cDNA reads from the same blood draw were analyzed for two donors (one aged 18 to 29 and one aged 80 or older). Findings and caveats that apply to the study as a whole: Compared with the aged group, the long-lived group had more naive CD4+ T cells, fewer expanded clones and increased TCR diversity, suggesting age selection. As age increased, observed TCR beta diversity per million T cells dropped in a roughly linear way, and a significant reduction was already evident by age around 41. The percentage of naive T cells measured by flow cytometry correlated strongly with observed TCR beta diversity. Conclusive comparison of naive and antigen-experienced compartments was prevented by the profiling of bulk unsorted PBMCs. Because the CMV infection status of the donors was unknown, age-related changes in expanded clonotypes may potentially have been confounded. Estimates of total diversity based on one million sequenced T cells were considered lower bounds and underestimates.

Reading the germline V gene gives CDR1 SGHTA and CDR2 FQGNSA. The CDR3 covers 15 residues, taking in both the cysteine and the phenylalanine. Here the CDR3 DNA is all that survives: 45 bases in frame from base 1. Libraries were prepared through 5' RACE. The instrument given in TCRdb is Illumina HiSeq 2500. A second PCR of 7 to 11 cycles was performed with a sample-barcoded 5' primer and a J-beta primer mix. A unique molecular identifier was introduced onto each TCR beta cDNA molecule by a template-switch 5' adaptor carrying 12 random nucleotides. At least 3 million CDR3-containing paired-end reads were obtained from each sample. First-strand cDNA was synthesized from all RNA with the Mint cDNA synthesis kit, primed by a TRBC-specific oligonucleotide. All cDNA was treated with uracil-DNA glycosylase and then went through a first 18-cycle PCR with the universal primers M1SS and BC2_uni_R. In the authors' own workflow: For normalization, 1 million high-quality reads, each with a distinct molecular identifier, were randomly selected from each sample. Reads sharing molecular identifiers were discarded rather than binned into consensus sequences. MiTCR, run with a Q25 quality threshold and the strictest error-elimination algorithm, handled CDR3 identification, clonotype clustering and error correction. A nonparametric unseen species model using Euler transformation provided a lower-bound estimate of total TCR beta diversity. Using fastp trimming at Q25 and MiXCR clonotype assembly, TCRdb reanalyzed the public sequencing data and kept in-frame beta chains. Each CDR3 protein gets just one entry, which takes the most common genes and DNA from the rows behind it. The V and J calls were determined by TCRdb, not by the authors. The sample table contains 2 million or so distinct CDR3 sequences; only one count was recorded for 40% to 55% of them. The ten largest make up less than 2.5% of the sample.

Concerning this clonotype itself: What antigen it recognizes has not been identified. An end of the junction does not agree with germline; a read error may underlie this.

Donors were approximately 42 systemically healthy Caucasian individuals from Russia aged roughly 6 to 100 years. Ten milliliters of peripheral blood were drawn from each donor into EDTA-treated Vacutainer tubes. Ficoll-Paque density-gradient centrifugation was used to isolate PBMCs, with at least 6.5 million per sample. Total RNA was extracted from PBMCs with Trizol reagent, with at least 5.5 micrograms obtained per sample. Naive CD45RAhigh/CD27high T cell percentages were measured by flow cytometry on a PBMC aliquot from every donor. The sequence joins TRBV7-2 to TRBJ2-5; the junction holds 8 bases that match TRBD1. Sequenced input: blood. The sequence was obtained from a woman aged 40 to 50 in good health. In nucleotides, the sequence is TGTGTCAGCAGCCCCGGACAGGGAGAGCGGGAGACCCAGTACTTC. Its product reads: CVSSPGQGERETQYF.